One and the same sample provided the 32 T cell receptor beta chains below, sequenced in a study of spatial heterogeneity in lung cancer. TCRdb fed the 5' RACE reads into MiXCR, producing one record per CDR3 protein. The sample records fewer than 55,000 distinct CDR3 sequences, 7.6% being singletons. Time point denoted: sample taken at primary tumor resection. Whole RNA, isolated from tumor, nontumor lung or frozen PBMC, was sequenced without prior sorting. Source: PBMCs, taken at surgery. The receptors stem from a female donor with early-stage non-small cell lung cancer.

This clonotype has a handful of counts. The chain carries TRBV7-2 and TRBJ2-6, with 7 bases aligning to TRBD1. The CDR3 consists of 17 residues. Trimming cost V 4 bases and J 2 bases; bases outside gene matches: 8. Germline values: CDR1 SGHTA, CDR2 FQGNSA. CDR3 region: CASSSNRGTPGANVLTF. The CDR3 DNA reads as TGTGCCAGCAGCTCTAACAGGGGAACCCCTGGGGCCAACGTCCTGACTTTC.

Sample share makes this clonotype medium-sized (0.01 to 0.1%). The chain joins TRBV10-3 to TRBJ2-1; 9 positions match TRBD1. The junction had 6 bases not matched to a gene; V was cut back by 0 bases and J by 9 bases. This CDR3 region has 15 residues. Per germline, CDR1 ENHRY and CDR2 SYGVKD. DNA for the CDR3: TGTGCCATCAGTGAGTCCCGGGACAGGGTTCGTGAGCAGTTCTTC. Encoded protein: CAISESRDRVREQFF.

This clonotype occurred many times. This sequence joins TRBV7-9 and TRBJ1-1; D unclear. The CDR3 runs 15 residues. Trimming pared 5 bases from V and 0 bases from J, leaving 13 bases between. Germline loops: CDR1 SEHNR, CDR2 FQNEAQ (reference sequence). The CDR3 region is CASSRGGSMNTEAFF. The CDR3 nucleotides read TGTGCCAGCAGCCGGGGAGGGTCCATGAACACTGAAGCTTTCTTT.

The table lists this clonotype with a few counts. J is TRBJ2-1 and V is TRBV6-6, with D hard to call. There are 14 residues in the CDR3. Per germline, CDR1 MNHNY and CDR2 SVGAGI (reference sequence). The V end was cut by 6 bases, the J end by 0 bases, with 9 bases between. This CDR3 is CASSPSSSYNEQFF. CDR3 nucleotide sequence: TGTGCCAGCAGCCCAAGTAGCTCCTACAATGAGCAGTTCTTC.

This clonotype was observed a handful of times. The chain recombines TRBV6-2 or TRBV6-3 with TRBJ1-3; unclear D gene. The V gene's germline CDR1 is MNHEY and CDR2 SVGEGT. The CDR3 has 13 residues. The V and J ends lost 5 bases and 0 bases respectively, with 5 bases between them. The CDR3 bases are TGTGCCAGCAGTACGGGCTCTGGAAACACCATATATTTT. This sequence encodes CASSTGSGNTIYF.

The chain is built from TRBV2 and TRBJ1-5, with D possibly being TRBD1 (6 bases). Trimming shortened V by 6 bases and J by 10 bases, and 16 bases separated the two germline ends. The CDR3 loop spans 13 amino acids. Germline values: CDR1 SNHLY, CDR2 FYNNEI. The CDR3: CASRSDRSLPQHF. CDR3 bases: TGTGCCAGCAGGTCGGACAGAAGCCTCCCCCAGCATTTT.

This clonotype was detected ten times or more. The chain combines TRBV23-1 with TRBJ1-1; possibly TRBD1 for D (6 bases). TRBV23-1 is designated an ORF whose function remains uncertain. This CDR3 has 15 amino acids. V was clipped by 0 bases and J by 5 bases, with 13 bases between them. The CDR3 coding sequence is TGCGCCAGCAGTCAATCGAGGCAGGGGAGGACTGAAGCTTTCTTT. Translated, it gives CASSQSRQGRTEAFF.

This clonotype was observed a handful of times. The chain employs TRBV6-5 and TRBJ1-4; tentatively, D is TRBD1 (5 bases). The CDR3 extends over 12 amino acids. Germline-derived CDR1 and CDR2 are MNHEY and SVGAGI. V was trimmed by 6 bases and J by 7 bases, leaving 9 bases between them. CDR3 DNA: TGTGCCAGCAGCCCAGGGCGTGAAAAACTGTTTTTT. Protein sequence: CASSPGREKLFF.

This clonotype was detected only a few times. V and J are TRBV27 and TRBJ1-2; 10 bases fit TRBD1. The CDR3 runs to 14 residues. The germline V gene has CDR1 MNHEY and CDR2 SMNVEV (reference sequence). Trimming cost V 5 bases and J 7 bases; bases outside gene matches: 7. CDR3 loop: CASSIGTGVGGYTF. Here the CDR3 DNA reads TGTGCCAGCAGTATCGGGACAGGGGTAGGTGGCTACACCTTC.

This clonotype has just a few counts. No conserved phenylalanine or tryptophan is present at the end of the CDR3, so a read error is the likely explanation. It is unclear where the CDR3 begins or ends on the DNA, so no DNA is shown, and the CDR3 is as TCRdb lists it. The rearrangement joins TRBV2 to TRBJ1-1; TRBD1 was called by the table and not checked on the DNA. The CDR3 has 14 amino acids, counting both end residues. CDR1 SNHLY and CDR2 FYNNEI come from the germline V gene. The CDR3 loop is CASSERGVRGDHIG.

In this sample, this clonotype turned up a few times. The J gene is TRBJ1-1, the V gene TRBV7-9; a weak D match, TRBD1 (5 bases). Trimming shortened V by 5 bases and J by 0 bases, and 10 bases separated the two germline ends. The CDR3 spans 14 residues. Germline V gene sequence: CDR1 SEHNR, CDR2 FQNEAQ (reference sequence). The CDR3: CASSTGAVNTEAFF. CDR3 DNA sequence: TGTGCCAGCAGCACAGGAGCCGTGAACACTGAAGCTTTCTTT.

This clonotype was counted many times. The V call is TRBV7-2, the J call TRBJ1-4, with D maybe TRBD1 (6 bases). Germline values: CDR1 SGHTA, CDR2 FQGNSA. The V gene lost 4 bases and the J gene lost 4 bases, with 13 bases spanning the gap. The CDR3 covers 15 residues. CDR3: CASSSTGTRNEKLFF. CDR3 coding DNA: TGTGCCAGCAGCTCCACCGGGACACGTAATGAAAAACTGTTTTTT.

The V gene is TRBV11-1, the J gene TRBJ2-2; D remains ambiguous. This CDR3 is 13 amino acids long. The V end was cut by 10 bases, the J end by 0 bases, with 9 bases between. CDR1 is SGHAT and CDR2 is FQDESV in the germline V gene (reference sequence). CDR3 nucleotide sequence: TGTGCCATCGAGACGTCGAACACCGGGGAGCTGTTTTTT. Residues: CAIETSNTGELFF.

This clonotype has a handful of counts. V is TRBV7-6 and J is TRBJ1-1, with 9 bases lining up with TRBD1. Germline values: CDR1 SGHVS, CDR2 FNYEAQ. This CDR3 has 16 amino acids. V dropped 7 bases and J dropped 2; count of bases not matched to a gene: 11. This chain's CDR3 is CASIASPQGANTEAFF. The CDR3 coding sequence is TGTGCCAGCATCGCTTCACCACAGGGGGCCAACACTGAAGCTTTCTTT. The complete variable domain, with remaining parts taken from reference TRBV7-6 and TRBJ1-1, reads GAGVSQSPRYKVTKRGQDVALRCDPISGHVSLYWYRQALGQGPEFLTYFNYEAQQDKSGLPNDRFSAERPEGSISTLTIQRTEQRDSAMYRCASIASPQGANTEAFFGQGTRLTVV.

The genes are TRBV11-1 and TRBJ2-3; 8 positions agree with TRBD2. The CDR3 is 14 amino acids. The V gene's germline CDR1 is SGHAT and CDR2 FQDESV (reference sequence). The V and J ends lost 3 bases and 6 bases, in that order; junction bases with no gene match: 5. CDR3 protein: CASSFAGGRDTQYF. CDR3 nucleotides: TGTGCCAGCAGCTTTGCGGGGGGAAGGGATACGCAGTATTTT. Full variable domain (remainder filled in from reference TRBV11-1 and TRBJ2-3): EAEVAQSPRYKITEKSQAVAFWCDPISGHATLYWYRQILGQGPELLVQFQDESVVDDSQLPKDRFSAERLKGVDSTLKIQPAELGDSAMYLCASSFAGGRDTQYFGPGTRLTVL.

The chain joins TRBV5-4 to TRBJ2-3; 7 bases match TRBD1. Germline assignment: CDR1 SGHNT and CDR2 YYREEE (reference sequence). Trimming took 4 bases from V and 5 from J; bases not matched to a gene: 13. The CDR3 runs to 16 residues. CDR3 nucleotide sequence: TGTGCCAGCAGCCTAGTAGGGGGCGCCTGGGGAGATACGCAGTATTTT. Translated, it gives CASSLVGGAWGDTQYF.

The table lists this clonotype with a few counts. The J gene is TRBJ2-3, the V gene TRBV5-1; the match to TRBD2 covers 10 bases. CDR1 is SGHRS and CDR2 is YFSETQ in the germline V gene. V shed 0 bases and J 5 bases; nucleotides not matched to a gene: 3. This CDR3 comprises 15 residues. CDR3 residues: CASSLVPSGGDTQYF. CDR3 coding DNA: TGCGCCAGCAGCTTGGTACCTAGCGGGGGAGATACGCAGTATTTT.

This clonotype was found many times. The rearrangement links TRBV5-1 to TRBJ2-3, with TRBD2 matching over 9 bases. The CDR3 length is 15 residues. Trimming removed 2 bases from V and 1 base from J; junction bases left unmatched: 2. Germline V gene data show CDR1 as SGHRS and CDR2 as YFSETQ. This chain's CDR3 is CASSLAGGRTDTQYF. The CDR3, as DNA: TGCGCCAGCAGCTTAGCGGGGGGCCGCACAGATACGCAGTATTTT.

On this clonotype itself: An end of the junction differs from the germline gene, which may be a read error. The V and J genes are TRBV5-1 and TRBJ2-7, with D maybe TRBD1 (6 bases). Germline CDR1 is SGHRS and CDR2 is YFSETQ. This CDR3 is 17 amino acids long. The CDR3 DNA reads TGCGCCGGCAGCTTGGTCGCAGGGGCCCTTGTCGACTACGAGCAGTACTTC. Its translation is CAGSLVAGALVDYEQYF.

This clonotype was counted many times. The chain links TRBV2 to TRBJ2-7; 12 nucleotides match TRBD1. Germline values: CDR1 SNHLY, CDR2 FYNNEI. The J segment lost 4 bases and the V segment lost 7 bases, leaving 11 bases of the junction unmatched. This CDR3 spans 16 amino acids. CDR3 sequence reads: CASNPGQGASQYEQYF. DNA for the CDR3: TGTGCCAGCAATCCGGGACAGGGGGCAAGTCAGTACGAGCAGTACTTC.

The rearrangement links TRBV28 to TRBJ2-6, with D unresolved. V was pared by 6 bases and J by 3 bases, with 6 bases between. Per germline, CDR1 MDHEN and CDR2 SYDVKM. The CDR3 contains 13 residues. The CDR3 protein is CASSLDGANVLTF. CDR3 in DNA: TGTGCCAGCAGCCTAGATGGGGCCAACGTCCTGACTTTC.

This clonotype was seen many times. The chain is built from TRBV27 and TRBJ2-7; D is unclear. Germline CDR1 is MNHEY and CDR2 is SMNVEV (reference sequence). Trimming removed 4 bases at V and 3 bases at J, with 13 bases between. CDR3 length: 14 residues. CDR3 in amino acids: CASSSLRNNYEQYF. Written as DNA, the CDR3 is TGTGCCAGCAGTTCCCTGCGGAACAACTACGAGCAGTACTTC.

The gene calls are TRBV2 and TRBJ2-5, with a weak D call TRBD2 (5 bases). Germline V gene sequence: CDR1 SNHLY, CDR2 FYNNEI. V gave up 7 bases and J gave up 5 bases, with 20 bases separating them. This CDR3 has 15 residues. As DNA, the CDR3 is TGTGCCAGCAATATCGGCCGGGGAGCCGGGGAGACCCAGTACTTC. Amino acids: CASNIGRGAGETQYF.

V is TRBV23-1 and J is TRBJ2-7, with D perhaps being TRBD1 or TRBD2 (5 bases each). TRBV23-1 is sorted into the ORF group, with uncertain function. The CDR3 runs 18 residues. V was pared by 3 bases and J by 1 base, with 22 bases between. Here the CDR3 DNA reads TGCGCCAGCAGTCAGAGTGGGGACCGCGGACGGACTTCCTACGAGCAGTACTTC. Translating gives CASSQSGDRGRTSYEQYF.

This clonotype was seen a few times. The rearrangement links TRBV12-3 or TRBV12-4 to TRBJ2-5, with 7 positions matching TRBD1. V gave up 7 bases and J gave up 1 base; unmatched junction bases: 12. CDR3 length: 16 residues. The CDR3 sequence is CASTKRQGVRQETQYF. CDR3 sequence (DNA): TGTGCCAGCACCAAGAGACAGGGTGTGCGCCAAGAGACCCAGTACTTC.

This rearrangement joins TRBV6-5 to TRBJ2-7; a possible D gene is TRBD1 (5 bases). Germline values: CDR1 MNHEY, CDR2 SVGAGI. The CDR3 spans 14 residues. With 8 bases removed from V and 0 bases from J, the gap between germline ends came to 14 bases. CDR3 protein: CASRQNKDSYEQYF. Written as DNA, the CDR3 is TGTGCCAGCCGACAGAACAAAGACTCCTACGAGCAGTACTTC.

This clonotype came up many times. The chain carries TRBV7-2 and TRBJ2-4, with 12 nucleotides matching TRBD2. The CDR3 spans 19 residues. Trimming took 5 bases from V and 9 from J; bases not matched to a gene: 20. Germline V gives CDR1 SGHTA, CDR2 FQGNSA. CDR3: CASSPTPTLAGGASGIQYF. Written as DNA, the CDR3 is TGTGCCAGCAGCCCAACTCCCACACTAGCGGGGGGCGCATCCGGCATTCAGTACTTC.

The J gene is TRBJ1-2, the V gene TRBV29-1; D remains ambiguous. Germline lookup yields CDR1 SQVTM and CDR2 ANQGSEA. V shed 4 bases and J shed 8 bases, with 14 bases lying between them. CDR3 length: 12 amino acids. CDR3 amino acids: CSVGSRGWGYTF. The CDR3 nucleotides read TGCAGCGTTGGCTCGCGGGGATGGGGCTACACCTTC.

This clonotype occurred a few times. The genes are TRBV12-3 or TRBV12-4 and TRBJ1-1; D perhaps matches TRBD1 (5 bases). V was clipped by 4 bases and J by 8 bases, with 11 bases between them. The CDR3 contains 12 residues. The chain's CDR3 is CASSSDSPEAFF. The CDR3 region has the DNA TGTGCCAGCAGTTCCGACAGCCCCGAAGCTTTCTTT.

V is TRBV29-1 and J is TRBJ2-1; D not resolved. V dropped 4 bases and J dropped 4 bases, with 8 bases sitting between them. This CDR3 region has 12 residues. CDR1 is SQVTM, CDR2 ANQGSEA, per germline. The CDR3 loop is CSVGSGYNEQFF. CDR3 DNA: TGCAGCGTTGGGAGTGGATACAATGAGCAGTTCTTC.

This clonotype has a handful of counts. This chain links TRBV27 with TRBJ1-2; the match to TRBD1 covers 7 bases. Germline CDR1 and CDR2: MNHEY and SMNVEV (reference sequence). V was pared by 6 bases and J by 8 bases, with 12 bases of the junction left unmatched. The CDR3 sequence is 14 residues long. CDR3 sequence reads: CASRGTATLVGYTF. The CDR3, as DNA: TGTGCCAGCAGGGGGACAGCCACGCTGGTCGGCTACACCTTC.

This clonotype was seen a handful of times. The chain joins TRBV12-3 or TRBV12-4 to TRBJ2-7; D is unresolved. The CDR3 is 12 amino acids. Trimming took 6 bases from V and 5 from J, leaving 11 bases between them. CDR3: CASRRTVDEQYF. The CDR3 DNA follows: TGTGCCAGCAGGCGGACGGTGGACGAGCAGTACTTC.